A selection of T cell receptor beta chains follows, all from one sample in a study of Graves' ophthalmopathy and Graves' hyperthyroidism. TCRdb analysed the multiplex PCR reads with MiXCR anew, one entry per CDR3 protein. The sample includes some 1.1 million distinct CDR3 sequences, about 35% seen only once; the top ten take 11%. Sequenced input: peripheral blood or thyroid tissue (not recorded which). These receptors were taken from an adult man with Graves' hyperthyroidism. Each CDR3 is given with its conserved first and last residue. The D gene is left open where the match is weak. Size tells how often a clone was seen (once, few, many) or the class of an expanded clone, and some rows leave it out.

>.|many|TRBV4-3|TRBJ2-7
TGCGCCAGCAGCCAAGTTCGCGACAGGCCCTACGAGCAGTACTTC
CASSQVRDRPYEQYF
>TRBD1|.|TRBV20-1|TRBJ1-2
TGCAGTGCTAAAGGGACAGGGTCCTATGGCTACACCTTC
CSAKGTGSYGYTF
>.|few|TRBV3-1|TRBJ2-2
TGTGCCAGCAGCCAACTACACGCGAACACCGGGGAGCTGTTTTTT
CASSQLHANTGELFF
>.|.|TRBV6-1|TRBJ1-4
TGTGCCAGCAGACGACCCGGGGAGAAAAATGAAAAACTGTTTTTT
CASRRPGEKNEKLFF
>TRBD1|.|TRBV20-1|TRBJ1-2
TGCAGTGCTAGAAAGACAGGGGACTTGGGTGGCTACACCTTC
CSARKTGDLGGYTF
>TRBD2|few|TRBV6-2/TRBV6-3|TRBJ2-7
TGTGCCAGCAACCCTCACGCGGGAGTGGCCCACGAGCAGTACTTC
CASNPHAGVAHEQYF
>TRBD1|.|TRBV29-1|TRBJ1-1
TGCAGCATTCGAGGGACAGGTCTCGCTTACAAAGCTTTCTTT
CSIRGTGLAYKAFF
>TRBD2|few|TRBV4-3|TRBJ2-7
TGCGCCAGCAGCCAAGTACCTGCCGAGCGGGGCCTCTCCTACGAGCAGTACTTC
CASSQVPAERGLSYEQYF
>.|.|TRBV7-2|TRBJ2-2
TGTGCCAGCAGCTTAGGCAGGGGCGCGTACACCGGGGAGCTGTTTTTT
CASSLGRGAYTGELFF
>.|.|TRBV7-2|TRBJ1-2
TGTGCCAGCAGCTTAGGCCAGAATTACTATGGCTACACCTTC
CASSLGQNYYGYTF
>TRBD1|many|TRBV20-1|TRBJ2-5
TGCAGTGCAGGAGACAGGGGGAGAGAGACCCAGTACTTC
CSAGDRGRETQYF
>.|.|TRBV29-1|TRBJ2-7
TGCAGCGTTTTCGTGGGGCTCCCTTACGAGCAGTACTTC
CSVFVGLPYEQYF
>TRBD1|.|TRBV7-9|TRBJ2-7
TGTGCCAGCAGCTTGATGGGACAGGGGGCGGACGAGCAGTACTTC
CASSLMGQGADEQYF
>.|.|TRBV12-3/TRBV12-4|TRBJ2-2
TGTGCCAGCAGGACTCCGGGACGAGGCACCGGGGAGCTGTTTTTT
CASRTPGRGTGELFF
>.|many|TRBV29-1|TRBJ1-2
TGCAGCGTTGTAGAGGGGGGAGGCTACACCTTC
CSVVEGGGYTF
>TRBD1|.|TRBV20-1|TRBJ1-1
TGCAGTGCGGGGACAGCGGGTGTGTGGACTGAAGCTTTCTTT
CSAGTAGVWTEAFF
>.|.|TRBV10-3|TRBJ1-2
TGTGCCAGCAGTGCGGTAGAGGGGACCGATGGCTACACCTTC
CASSAVEGTDGYTF
>.|.|TRBV19|TRBJ1-1
TGTGCCAGTAGGAGGGATTTCTTT
CASRRDFF
>TRBD1|many|TRBV6-5|TRBJ2-7
TGTGCCAGCAGTACCGGGGACAGGGTGGGAGAGCAGTACTTC
CASSTGDRVGEQYF
>.|.|TRBV25-1|TRBJ2-7
TGTGCCAGCAGTGAAGGGGGGGCGGAGGAGCAGTACTTC
CASSEGGAEEQYF
>.|many|TRBV7-2|TRBJ1-1
TGTGCCAGCAGCTTACGGCGGGGCTCGGGCACTGAAGCTTTCTTT
CASSLRRGSGTEAFF
>TRBD1|few|TRBV9|TRBJ2-7
TGTGCCAGCAGCGTCGGACAGGGGGCTCCGACCTACGAGCAGTACTTC
CASSVGQGAPTYEQYF
>TRBD1|.|TRBV2|TRBJ1-1
TGTGCCAGCAGTACCCAAGGACAGGCGAGTGTCACTGAAGCTTTCTTT
CASSTQGQASVTEAFF
>TRBD2|many|TRBV5-4|TRBJ2-5
TGTGCCAGCAGCCAAGAACTAGCGGGAGGGCAAGAGACCCAGTACTTC
CASSQELAGGQETQYF
>TRBD1|few|TRBV29-1|TRBJ2-6
TGCAGCGTTGAGGGACAGGGGTACTCTGGGGCCAACGTCCTGACTTTC
CSVEGQGYSGANVLTF
>TRBD1|.|TRBV6-1|TRBJ2-7
TGTGCCAGCAGATCTACCGGGTACAGGGGGGAGCAGTACTTC
CASRSTGYRGEQYF
>TRBD1|many|TRBV7-9|TRBJ2-7
TGTGCCAGCAGCCCTAACGACAGGGGACCCTACGAGCAGTACTTC
CASSPNDRGPYEQYF
>TRBD2|few|TRBV25-1|TRBJ2-7
TGTGCCAGCAGTTTAGGAACGGGACTAGCGGGAGGGCCTGGCTACGAGCAGTACTTC
CASSLGTGLAGGPGYEQYF
>.|many|TRBV2|TRBJ1-5
TGTGCCAGCAGTTTTGGGCCGTATCAGCCCCAGCATTTT
CASSFGPYQPQHF
>.|many|TRBV10-3|TRBJ1-2
TGTGCCATCAGTGACCCCGGGAACTATGGCTACACCTTC
CAISDPGNYGYTF
>TRBD1|.|TRBV25-1|TRBJ1-6
TGTGCCAGCAGTTCCGGGACAGGGAGATCACCCCTCCACTTT
CASSSGTGRSPLHF
>.|many|TRBV5-4|TRBJ2-2
TGTGCCAGCAGCTTGGGACAGGCGGCGAACACCGGGGAGCTGTTTTTT
CASSLGQAANTGELFF
>TRBD1|few|TRBV7-2|TRBJ2-7
TGTGCCAGCAGCCGCATCCCCCCACAGGGGGCTTACGAGCAGTACTTC
CASSRIPPQGAYEQYF
>.|.|TRBV2|TRBJ2-1
TGTGCCAGCAGCACAGGGAGCGATGAGCAGTTCTTC
CASSTGSDEQFF
>.|.|TRBV10-3|TRBJ1-5
TGTGCCAGCAGTTACCAACCGATATACAATCAGCCCCAGCATTTT
CASSYQPIYNQPQHF
>.|.|TRBV7-3|TRBJ2-1
TGTGCCAGCAGGCAAGCAGGGTATGATGAGCAGTTCTTC
CASRQAGYDEQFF
>.|many|TRBV7-7|TRBJ1-1
TGTGCCAGCAGCCACGGACCCGACACTGAAGCTTTCTTT
CASSHGPDTEAFF
>.|many|TRBV7-9|TRBJ2-5
TGTGCCAGCAGTAAACGGGGCCTCTTGGAGACCCAGTACTTC
CASSKRGLLETQYF
>.|.|TRBV20-1|TRBJ1-5
TGCAGTGCTAGGTTACCGAGGGGGGGGAGCAATCAGCCCCAGCATTTT
CSARLPRGGSNQPQHF
>.|.|TRBV12-3/TRBV12-4|TRBJ1-6
TGTGCCAGCAGACCTGCAGGGAGCGGTTCACCCCTCCACTTT
CASRPAGSGSPLHF
>TRBD1|.|TRBV29-1|TRBJ2-5
TGCAGCGTTGAAATGGACAGGGGGGAGACCCAGTACTTC
CSVEMDRGETQYF
>.|many|TRBV9|TRBJ2-2
TGTGCCAGCAGCGTAGACCTCTTTAGGGTGAACACCGGGGAGCTGTTTTTT
CASSVDLFRVNTGELFF